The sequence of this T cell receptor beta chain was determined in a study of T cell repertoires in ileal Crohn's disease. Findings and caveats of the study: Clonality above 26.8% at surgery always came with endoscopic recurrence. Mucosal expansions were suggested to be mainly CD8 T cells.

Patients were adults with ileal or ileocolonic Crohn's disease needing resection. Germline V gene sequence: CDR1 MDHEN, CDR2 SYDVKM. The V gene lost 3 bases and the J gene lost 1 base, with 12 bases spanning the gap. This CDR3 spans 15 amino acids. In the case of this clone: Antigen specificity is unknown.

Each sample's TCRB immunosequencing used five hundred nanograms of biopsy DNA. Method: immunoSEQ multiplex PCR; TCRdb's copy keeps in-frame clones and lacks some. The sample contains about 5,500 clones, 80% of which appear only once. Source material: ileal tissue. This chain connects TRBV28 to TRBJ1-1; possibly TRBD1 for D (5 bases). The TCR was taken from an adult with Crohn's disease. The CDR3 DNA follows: TGTGCCAGCAGTTTTGGTGGGGCGCGGAACACTGAAGCTTTCTTT. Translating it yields CASSFGGARNTEAFF.